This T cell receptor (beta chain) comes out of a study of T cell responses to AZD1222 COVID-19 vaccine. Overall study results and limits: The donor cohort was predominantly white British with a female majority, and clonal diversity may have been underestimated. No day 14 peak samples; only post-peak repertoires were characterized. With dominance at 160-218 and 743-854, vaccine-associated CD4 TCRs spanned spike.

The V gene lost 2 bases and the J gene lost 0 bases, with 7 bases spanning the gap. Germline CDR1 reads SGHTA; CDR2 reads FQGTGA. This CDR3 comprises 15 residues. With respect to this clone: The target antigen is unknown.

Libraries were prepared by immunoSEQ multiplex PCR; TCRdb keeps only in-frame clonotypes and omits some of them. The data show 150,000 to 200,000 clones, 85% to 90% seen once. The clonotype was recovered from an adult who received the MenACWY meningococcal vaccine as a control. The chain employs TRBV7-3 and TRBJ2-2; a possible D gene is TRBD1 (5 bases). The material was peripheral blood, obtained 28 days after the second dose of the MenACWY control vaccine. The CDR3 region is CASSLQGANTGELFF. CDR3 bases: TGTGCCAGCAGCTTACAAGGGGCGAACACCGGGGAGCTGTTTTTT.